This TCR beta chain emerged from a study of T cell repertoires in ileal Crohn's disease. Study-level findings and limits: Endoscopy was done a median approximately seven months after surgery.

Here immunoSEQ multiplex PCR was the method, and the copy in TCRdb shows in-frame clones only, minus some. The sample lists about 62,000 clones, roughly nine tenths occurring once. Time point given: neoterminal ileum biopsy at postoperative endoscopy, about 6 months after surgery. As for this clone: Its target is unknown.

This CDR3 has 15 residues. CDR1 and CDR2 from the germline V gene are SGHTA and FQGTGA. The V end was cut by 2 bases, the J end by 3 bases, with 14 bases between. The sequencing input was ileal tissue. The clonotype comes from an adult with Crohn's disease. This chain links TRBV7-3 with TRBJ2-7; D gene unclear. CDR3 sequence reads: CASSLSGGDGYEQYF. In DNA, the CDR3 is TGTGCCAGCAGCTTATCGGGTGGTGATGGCTACGAGCAGTACTTC.